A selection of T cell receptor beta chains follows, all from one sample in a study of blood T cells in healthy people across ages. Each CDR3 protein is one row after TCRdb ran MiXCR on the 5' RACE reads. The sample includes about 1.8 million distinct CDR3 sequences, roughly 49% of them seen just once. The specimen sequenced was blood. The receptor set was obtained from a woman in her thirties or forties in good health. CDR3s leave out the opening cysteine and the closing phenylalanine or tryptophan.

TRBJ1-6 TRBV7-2 ASSLRAGTGNNSPLH
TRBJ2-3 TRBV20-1 SAGSGGGSTDTQY
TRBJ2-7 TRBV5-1 ASSLLWTSGTVTYEQY
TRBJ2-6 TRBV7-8 ASSLEGNSGANVLT
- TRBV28 ASSFPTSGAYNEQY
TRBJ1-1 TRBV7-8 ASSPEDRRTEAF
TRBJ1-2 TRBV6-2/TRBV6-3 ASRRQGDHYGYT
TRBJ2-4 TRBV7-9 ASGLPTGAGLGEQY
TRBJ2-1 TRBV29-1 SVGALITRNEQF
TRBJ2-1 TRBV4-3 ASSPDRGGLSEQF
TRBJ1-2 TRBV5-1 ASSLSNREGGYT
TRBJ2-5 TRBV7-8 ASSTGPQETQY
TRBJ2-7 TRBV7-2 ASRDRTDAGEAQY
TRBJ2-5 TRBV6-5 ASRQGTGRVAQY
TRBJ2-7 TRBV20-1 SASRTSGGASSYEQY
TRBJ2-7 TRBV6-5 ASSLTTGNHEQY
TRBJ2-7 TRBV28 ASSPGLGLAANEQY
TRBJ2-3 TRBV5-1 ASSSRERGGGTDTQY
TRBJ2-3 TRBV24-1 ATSLFGDTQY
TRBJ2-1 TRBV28 ASSWRGINEQF
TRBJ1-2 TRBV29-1 SVARVYGYT
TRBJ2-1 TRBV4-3 ASSRTSGGVYEQF
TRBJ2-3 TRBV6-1 ASMSSTAQTDTQY
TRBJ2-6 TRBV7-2 ASRPPSSSGANVLT
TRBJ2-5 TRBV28 ASSTPGDQETQY
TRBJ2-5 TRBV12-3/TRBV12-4 ASNVDLQETQY
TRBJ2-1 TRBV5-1 ASSLAGGAWAFNEQF
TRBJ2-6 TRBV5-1 AISLDGLAGANVLT
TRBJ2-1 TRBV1 TSSQDLLGRDSNNEQF
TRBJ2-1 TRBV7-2 ASNTVYNEQF
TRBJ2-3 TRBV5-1 ASSLGRSYTDTQY
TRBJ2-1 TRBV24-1 ATRDRGLNEQF
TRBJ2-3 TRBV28 ASKPTGFWGDRVDTQY
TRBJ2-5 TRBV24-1 ATGTSGGPTQTQY
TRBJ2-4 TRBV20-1 SARDSSLAKNIQY
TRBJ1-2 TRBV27 ASSLFGQGARGYT
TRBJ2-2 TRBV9 ASSVRSNTGELF
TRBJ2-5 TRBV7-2 ASSPAPRELETQY
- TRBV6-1 ASTRSGVVEQY
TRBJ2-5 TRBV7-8 ASTHNTGGAETQY
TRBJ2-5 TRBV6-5 ASSYQGLAGGPGETQY
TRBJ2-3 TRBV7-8 ASSTRRLAGGPSTDTQY
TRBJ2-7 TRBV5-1 ASSPAQGVVTYEQY
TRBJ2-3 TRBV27 AVSPGGGGTDTQY
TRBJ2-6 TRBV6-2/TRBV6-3 ASSYSPTGTGANVLT
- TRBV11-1 ASQAPGQGSDEQY
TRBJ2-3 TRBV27 ASSPHLLGTADTQY
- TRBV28 VSSFRSNQETQY
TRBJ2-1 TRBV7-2 ASSSGQGLEQF
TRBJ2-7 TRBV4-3 ASSQDIIQDGDAYEQY
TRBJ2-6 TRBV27 ASRTAGANVLT
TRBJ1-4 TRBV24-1 AIQGMANEKLF
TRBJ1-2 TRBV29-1 SSDGGLQHGYT
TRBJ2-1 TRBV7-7 ASSLGVKNEQF
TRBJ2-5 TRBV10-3 AISGRELAGETQY
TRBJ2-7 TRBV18 AGSPSRDSYEQY